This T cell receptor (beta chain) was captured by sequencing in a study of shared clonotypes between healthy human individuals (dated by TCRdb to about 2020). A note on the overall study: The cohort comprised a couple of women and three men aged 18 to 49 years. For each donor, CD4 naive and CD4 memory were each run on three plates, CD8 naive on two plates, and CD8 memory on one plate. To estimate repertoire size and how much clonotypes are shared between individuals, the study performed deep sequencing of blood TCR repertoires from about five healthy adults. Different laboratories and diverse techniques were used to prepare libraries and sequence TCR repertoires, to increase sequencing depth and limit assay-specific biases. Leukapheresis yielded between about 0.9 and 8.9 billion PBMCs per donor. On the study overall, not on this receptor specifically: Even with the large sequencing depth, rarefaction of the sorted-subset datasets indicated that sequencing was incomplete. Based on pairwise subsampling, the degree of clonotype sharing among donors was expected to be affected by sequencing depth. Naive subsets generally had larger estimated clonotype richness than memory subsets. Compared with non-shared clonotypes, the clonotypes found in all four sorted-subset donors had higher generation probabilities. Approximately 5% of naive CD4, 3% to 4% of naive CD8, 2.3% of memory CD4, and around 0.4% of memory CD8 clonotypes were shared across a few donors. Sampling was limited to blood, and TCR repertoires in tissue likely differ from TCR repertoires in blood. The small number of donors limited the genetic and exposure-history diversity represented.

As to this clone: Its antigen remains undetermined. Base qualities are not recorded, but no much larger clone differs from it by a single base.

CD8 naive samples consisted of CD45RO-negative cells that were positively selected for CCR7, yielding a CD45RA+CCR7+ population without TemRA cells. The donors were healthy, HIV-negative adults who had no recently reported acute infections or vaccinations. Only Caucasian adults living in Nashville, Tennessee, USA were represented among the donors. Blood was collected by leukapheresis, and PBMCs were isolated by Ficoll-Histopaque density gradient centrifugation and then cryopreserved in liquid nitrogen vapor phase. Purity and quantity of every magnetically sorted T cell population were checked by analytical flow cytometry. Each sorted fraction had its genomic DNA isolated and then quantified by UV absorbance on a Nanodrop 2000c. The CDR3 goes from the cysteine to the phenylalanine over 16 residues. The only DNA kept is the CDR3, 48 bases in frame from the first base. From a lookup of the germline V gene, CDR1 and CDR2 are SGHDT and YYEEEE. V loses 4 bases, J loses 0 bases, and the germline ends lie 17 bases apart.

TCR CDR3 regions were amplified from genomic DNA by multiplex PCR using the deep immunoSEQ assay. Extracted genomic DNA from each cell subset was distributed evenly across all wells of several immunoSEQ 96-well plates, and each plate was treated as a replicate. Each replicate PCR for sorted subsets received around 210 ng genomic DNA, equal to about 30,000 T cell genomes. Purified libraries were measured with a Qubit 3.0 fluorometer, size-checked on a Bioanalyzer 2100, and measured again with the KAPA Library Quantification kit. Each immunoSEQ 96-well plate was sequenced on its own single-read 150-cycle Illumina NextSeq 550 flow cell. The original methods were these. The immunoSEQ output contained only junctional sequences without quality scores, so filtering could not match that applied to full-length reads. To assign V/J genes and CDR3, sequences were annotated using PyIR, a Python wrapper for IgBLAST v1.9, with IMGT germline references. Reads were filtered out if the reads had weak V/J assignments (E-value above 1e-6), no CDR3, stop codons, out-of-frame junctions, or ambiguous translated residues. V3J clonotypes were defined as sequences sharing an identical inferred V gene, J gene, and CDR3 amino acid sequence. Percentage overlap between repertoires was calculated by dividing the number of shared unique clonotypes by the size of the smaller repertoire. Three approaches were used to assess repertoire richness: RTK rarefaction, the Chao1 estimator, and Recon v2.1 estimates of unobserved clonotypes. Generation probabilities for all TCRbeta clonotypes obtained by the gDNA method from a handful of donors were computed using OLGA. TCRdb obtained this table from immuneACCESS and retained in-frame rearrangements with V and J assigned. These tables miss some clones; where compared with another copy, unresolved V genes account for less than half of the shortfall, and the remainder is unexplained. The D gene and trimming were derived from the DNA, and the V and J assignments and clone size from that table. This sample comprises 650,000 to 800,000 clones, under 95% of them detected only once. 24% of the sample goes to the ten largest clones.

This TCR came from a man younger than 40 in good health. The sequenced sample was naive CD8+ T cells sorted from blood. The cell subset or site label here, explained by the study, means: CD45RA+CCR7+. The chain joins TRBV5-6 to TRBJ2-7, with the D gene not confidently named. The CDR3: CASSAVVRSSSYEQYF. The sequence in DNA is TGTGCCAGCAGCGCGGTTGTTCGGTCGAGCTCCTACGAGCAGTACTTC. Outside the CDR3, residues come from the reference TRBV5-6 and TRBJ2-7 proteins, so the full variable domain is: DAGVTQSPTHLIKTRGQQVTLRCSPKSGHDTVSWYQQALGQGPQFIFQYYEEEERQRGNFPDRFSGHQFPNYSSELNVNALLLGDSALYLCASSAVVRSSSYEQYFGPGTRLTVT.